Listed here are 27 T cell receptor beta chains from one sample, sequenced in a study of cytomegalovirus exposure and HLA in healthy donors. Amplification used 60 Vbeta primers and 13 Jbeta primers. The method was immunoSEQ multiplex PCR; TCRdb's version includes in-frame clones alone and lacks a portion of them. The data contain fewer than 250,000 clones, around 85% of them singletons. The specimen sequenced was PBMCs. Every receptor here comes from a man aged 18-30 years in good health and CMV-seronegative.

This clone was seen a handful of times. This chain uses TRBV18 with TRBJ1-1; 8 bases fit TRBD1. The CDR3 loop spans 13 amino acids. Germline V gene lookup returns CDR1 KGHSH and CDR2 LQKENI. J gave up 5 bases and V 8 bases, and 7 bases lay outside the gene matches. CDR3 bases: TGTGCCAGCGCGGACAGGGTTCAGACTGAAGCTTTCTTT. Protein: CASADRVQTEAFF.

This clone has a single count. The chain couples TRBV5-1 to TRBJ2-3; 7 nucleotides agree with TRBD1. CDR1 is SGHRS and CDR2 is YFSETQ in the germline V gene. The CDR3 has 14 residues. V trimming: 5 bases; J trimming: 2 bases; junction bases outside the gene matches: 5. This CDR3 is CASSKGQHTDTQYF. The DNA for the CDR3 is TGCGCCAGCAGTAAGGGACAGCACACAGATACGCAGTATTTT.

The chain links TRBV11-3 to TRBJ2-1, with 9 nucleotides matching TRBD1. The ends lost 7 bases at V and 5 bases at J; junction bases unmatched: 9. Germline CDR1 is SGHNT and CDR2 is YENEEA. The CDR3 has 15 residues. The CDR3 loop reads CASNDRDRDHNEQFF. Here the CDR3 DNA reads TGTGCCAGCAACGACCGGGACAGGGATCACAATGAGCAGTTCTTC.

The chain recombines TRBV4-1 with TRBJ1-5; no clear D. The germline gives CDR1 MGHRA, CDR2 YSYEKL. V was clipped by 4 bases and J by 7 bases, with 14 bases between them. This CDR3 contains 14 residues. The DNA for the CDR3 is TGCGCCAGCAGCCTTTCTCGGCTGAGGCAGCCCCAGCATTTT. Encoded protein: CASSLSRLRQPQHF.

This clone was observed a few times. The chain carries TRBV7-2 and TRBJ2-3; D call uncertain. V lost 0 bases and J lost 2, with 6 bases in between. The CDR3 is 14 residues long. The germline V gene encodes CDR1 SGHTA and CDR2 FQGNSA. The CDR3 DNA sequence: TGTGCCAGCAGCTTAGCCTGGGCCACAGATACGCAGTATTTT. Its translation is CASSLAWATDTQYF. The variable domain in full, completed from reference TRBV7-2 and TRBJ2-3, reads GAGVSQSPSNKVTEKGKDVELRCDPISGHTALYWYRQSLGQGLEFLIYFQGNSAPDKSGLPSDRFSAERTGGSVSTLTIQRTQQEDSAVYLCASSLAWATDTQYFGPGTRLTVL.

The J gene is TRBJ1-1, the V gene TRBV29-1, with a tentative D call TRBD1 (6 bases). V gave up 6 bases and J gave up 11 bases, with 13 bases separating them. Looked up from germline, CDR1 is SQVTM and CDR2 is ANQGSEA. The CDR3 spans 10 residues. This CDR3 reads CSVGGSRAFF. The CDR3 coding sequence is TGCAGCGTAGGGGGATCGAGGGCTTTCTTT. Full variable domain (remainder filled in from reference TRBV29-1 and TRBJ1-1): SAVISQKPSRDICQRGTSLTIQCQVDSQVTMMFWYRQQPGQSLTLIATANQGSEATYESGFVIDKFPISRPNLTFSTLTVSNMSPEDSSIYLCSVGGSRAFFGQGTRLTVV.

This clone has a handful of counts. The chain employs TRBV29-1 and TRBJ2-3; TRBD2 matches at 11 bases. The CDR3 runs to 14 residues. V was clipped by 6 bases and J by 5 bases; unmatched bases: 7. CDR1 is SQVTM and CDR2 is ANQGSEA in the germline V gene. CDR3 protein: CSVTTSGRQDTQYF. The CDR3 DNA is TGCAGCGTCACCACTAGCGGGAGACAAGATACGCAGTATTTT.

V and J are TRBV13 and TRBJ2-7, with 9 bases fitting TRBD2. The V segment lost 4 bases and the J segment 2 bases; nucleotides outside the gene matches: 12. The length of the CDR3 is 17 residues. Germline lookup yields CDR1 PRHDT and CDR2 FYEKMQ (reference sequence). In DNA, the CDR3 is TGTGCCAGCAGCTGGGGACTGACTAGCGGCACAACCTACGAGCAGTACTTC. This codes for CASSWGLTSGTTYEQYF.

This clone appeared a few times. This chain links TRBV7-6 with TRBJ2-1; 10 bases map to TRBD1. This CDR3 is built from 21 residues. Losses at the gene ends were 1 base for V and 0 bases for J; bases not matched to a gene: 15. Germline-derived CDR1 and CDR2 are SGHVS and FNYEAQ. CDR3 coding DNA: TGTGCCAGCAGCTTAGAGGGAGGACAGGGGGTATTTCCTAGCTCCTACAATGAGCAGTTCTTC. Translation gives CASSLEGGQGVFPSSYNEQFF.

This clone was recorded once. The chain couples TRBV5-4 to TRBJ2-7; 8 bases are shared with TRBD2. CDR1 SGHNT and CDR2 YYREEE come from the germline V gene (reference sequence). The CDR3 consists of 15 residues. The J segment lost 4 bases and the V segment lost 0 bases, leaving 6 bases of the junction unmatched. CDR3 sequence reads: CASSLESGRSYEQYF. The CDR3 DNA reads as TGTGCCAGCAGCTTGGAAAGCGGGAGAAGTTACGAGCAGTACTTC.

The chain couples TRBV5-6 to TRBJ2-2, with 7 bases identical to TRBD2. CDR1 SGHDT and CDR2 YYEEEE come from the germline V gene. Trimming took 3 bases from V and 4 from J; bases not matched to a gene: 9. This CDR3 is 16 amino acids long. For the CDR3, the DNA is TGTGCCAGCAGCTCGGGCAAAGCGGGATTCACCGGGGAGCTGTTTTTT. It specifies CASSSGKAGFTGELFF.

The chain links TRBV23-1 to TRBJ1-6, with 9 positions matching TRBD1. TRBV23-1 is an ORF, and what it does is uncertain. Losses at the gene ends were 0 bases for V and 14 bases for J; bases not matched to a gene: 17. This CDR3 is 18 amino acids long. In DNA form, the CDR3 reads TGCGCCAGCAGTCAATCATCAGGGGACAGGGCGACGGGGAGTTCCCTCCACTTT. The encoded protein is CASSQSSGDRATGSSLHF.

The V and J genes are TRBV5-6 and TRBJ2-7; TRBD1 might be the D (6 bases). This CDR3 has 15 amino acids. Trimming shortened V by 1 base and J by 8 bases, and 19 bases separated the two germline ends. Germline CDR1 reads SGHDT; CDR2 reads YYEEEE. The CDR3 here is CASSLRTLPGAQQYF. DNA for the CDR3: TGTGCCAGCAGCTTGAGGACCCTACCAGGGGCGCAGCAGTACTTC.

The chain joins TRBV9 to TRBJ1-4, with 8 bases lining up with TRBD1. V gave up 2 bases and J gave up 3 bases; unmatched junction bases: 3. The CDR3 contains 15 residues. Germline CDR1 reads SGDLS; CDR2 reads YYNGEE. The CDR3 reads CASSVRTGSNEKLFF. CDR3 in DNA: TGTGCCAGCAGCGTCCGGACAGGGTCTAATGAAAAACTGTTTTTT. The variable domain in full, completed from reference TRBV9 and TRBJ1-4, reads DSGVTQTPKHLITATGQRVTLRCSPRSGDLSVYWYQQSLDQGLQFLIQYYNGEERAKGNILERFSAQQFPDLHSELNLSSLELGDSALYFCASSVRTGSNEKLFFGSGTQLSVL.

This clone was seen a handful of times. The V gene is TRBV5-4, the J gene TRBJ2-5, with a weak D call TRBD2 (6 bases). The germline V gene encodes CDR1 SGHNT and CDR2 YYREEE (reference sequence). The CDR3 is 15 amino acids. Trimming took off 0 bases at V and 1 base at J, with 10 bases between the two ends. CDR3 bases: TGTGCCAGCAGCTTGGTTGGTAGCGGCCAAGAGACCCAGTACTTC. This codes for CASSLVGSGQETQYF. The full variable domain, rest sourced from reference TRBV5-4 and TRBJ2-5, is ETGVTQSPTHLIKTRGQQVTLRCSSQSGHNTVSWYQQALGQGPQFIFQYYREEENGRGNFPPRFSGLQFPNYSSELNVNALELDDSALYLCASSLVGSGQETQYFGPGTRLLVL.

A word on this clone: A read error may produce the germline difference seen at one junction end. This CDR3 reads CASHRQGFPRPTSEKLFF. CDR3 in DNA: TGTGCCAGCCACCGGCAGGGGTTCCCACGACCCACTAGTGAAAAACTGTTTTTT. The rearrangement joins TRBV19 to TRBJ1-4; perhaps TRBD1 as D (6 bases). CDR3 size: 18 residues. CDR1 LNHDA and CDR2 SQIVND come from the germline V gene (reference sequence).

The CDR3 DNA follows: TGTGCCATCGGCGAGGGGGGGGTTAACTATGGCTACACCTTC. Translation: CAIGEGGVNYGYTF. The J gene is TRBJ1-2, the V gene TRBV10-3; maybe TRBD1 (6 bases). The V gene lost 8 bases and the J gene lost 1 base, with 14 bases spanning the gap. The germline V gene encodes CDR1 ENHRY and CDR2 SYGVKD. The CDR3 consists of 14 residues.

The chain joins TRBV5-1 to TRBJ2-7, with D tentatively TRBD2 (6 bases). The CDR3 extends over 14 amino acids. Between the trimmed V and J ends, which lost 3 bases and 0 bases, there was a span of 10 bases. Per the germline V gene, CDR1 is SGHRS and CDR2 is YFSETQ. This CDR3 is CASSWGTDSYEQYF. DNA of the CDR3: TGCGCCAGCAGCTGGGGGACTGACTCCTACGAGCAGTACTTC.

The chain recombines TRBV9 with TRBJ1-4; 7 nucleotides agree with TRBD1. Germline CDR1 SGDLS, CDR2 YYNGEE. The J segment lost 7 bases and the V segment lost 1 base, leaving 7 bases of the junction unmatched. CDR3 size: 15 residues. The CDR3 region has the DNA TGTGCCAGCAGCGTACTGACAGGGCGGAGTGAAAAACTGTTTTTT. Protein sequence: CASSVLTGRSEKLFF.

Only a few counts were recorded for this clone. The V and J genes are TRBV7-9 and TRBJ1-3; D gene ambiguous. The V end was cut by 1 base, the J end by 0 bases, with 7 bases between. Looked up from germline, CDR1 is SEHNR and CDR2 is FQNEAQ (reference sequence). CDR3 length equals 15 residues. The DNA for the CDR3 is TGTGCCAGCAGCTTAGGGCAGGTCTCTGGAAACACCATATATTTT. This sequence encodes CASSLGQVSGNTIYF.

This clone was recorded once. The rearrangement links TRBV7-9 to TRBJ1-1; 7 bases line up with TRBD1. Trimming removed 5 bases from V and 4 bases from J; junction bases left unmatched: 10. The germline V gene encodes CDR1 SEHNR and CDR2 FQNEAQ (reference sequence). The CDR3 has 15 amino acids. The CDR3 sequence is CASSPNRGRSTEAFF. DNA for the CDR3: TGTGCCAGCAGCCCCAACAGGGGAAGGAGCACTGAAGCTTTCTTT.

The chain links TRBV7-9 to TRBJ2-5, with D unresolved. Between the trimmed V and J ends, which lost 0 bases and 9 bases, there was a span of 11 bases. The germline V gene encodes CDR1 SEHNR and CDR2 FQNEAQ (reference sequence). The CDR3 is made up of 13 amino acids. The CDR3 protein is CASSLAGSPPQYF. The CDR3 nucleotides read TGTGCCAGCAGCTTAGCGGGCAGCCCCCCCCAGTACTTC. Drawing the rest from reference TRBV7-9 and TRBJ2-5, the complete variable domain is DTGVSQNPRHKITKRGQNVTFRCDPISEHNRLYWYRQTLGQGPEFLTYFQNEAQLEKSRLLSDRFSAERPKGSFSTLEIQRTEQGDSAMYLCASSLAGSPPQYFGPGTRLLVL.

This clone occurred once. The V call is TRBV9, the J call TRBJ1-6; D may be TRBD1 (5 bases). Trimming cost V 1 base and J 8 bases, with 10 bases left between them. There are 14 residues in the CDR3. Germline-derived CDR1 and CDR2 are SGDLS and YYNGEE. This chain's CDR3 is CASSVQGGHSPLHF. The CDR3 bases are TGTGCCAGCAGCGTACAGGGAGGGCATTCACCCCTCCACTTT.

The rearrangement joins TRBV29-1 to TRBJ1-2; D is unresolved. CDR1 is SQVTM and CDR2 is ANQGSEA in the germline V gene. V was shortened by 4 bases and J by 4 bases, with 16 bases between the two germline ends. CDR3 length equals 14 residues. CDR3 sequence: CSVVEYQVIYGYTF. In DNA form, the CDR3 reads TGCAGCGTTGTTGAGTATCAGGTGATCTATGGCTACACCTTC.

Only one count was recorded for this clone. The gene calls are TRBV6-1 and TRBJ1-1; maybe TRBD1 (5 bases). The CDR3 runs to 14 residues. Germline loops: CDR1 MNHNS, CDR2 SASEGT. V lost 8 bases and J 2 bases, leaving 15 bases between the germline ends. The CDR3 nucleotides are TGTGCCAGCCGAAGGCCGGGGGACAACACTGAAGCTTTCTTT. Protein product: CASRRPGDNTEAFF.

V is TRBV6-1 and J is TRBJ2-7; unclear D gene. V shed 4 bases and J shed 3 bases, with 16 bases lying between them. Germline CDR1 reads MNHNS; CDR2 reads SASEGT. The CDR3 runs to 15 residues. The DNA of the CDR3 is TGTGCCAGCAGTGGAGATTATACCCCGAGCTACGAGCAGTACTTC. Amino acid sequence: CASSGDYTPSYEQYF.

This clone was seen a few times. The V gene is TRBV29-1, the J gene TRBJ2-1; D gene ambiguous. Trimming shortened V by 4 bases and J by 1 base, and 8 bases separated the two germline ends. Germline V CDR1 and CDR2: SQVTM, ANQGSEA. The CDR3 has 13 amino acids. The CDR3 DNA reads as TGCAGCGTTGCCAGGCAGTCCTACAATGAGCAGTTCTTC. Translating gives CSVARQSYNEQFF.